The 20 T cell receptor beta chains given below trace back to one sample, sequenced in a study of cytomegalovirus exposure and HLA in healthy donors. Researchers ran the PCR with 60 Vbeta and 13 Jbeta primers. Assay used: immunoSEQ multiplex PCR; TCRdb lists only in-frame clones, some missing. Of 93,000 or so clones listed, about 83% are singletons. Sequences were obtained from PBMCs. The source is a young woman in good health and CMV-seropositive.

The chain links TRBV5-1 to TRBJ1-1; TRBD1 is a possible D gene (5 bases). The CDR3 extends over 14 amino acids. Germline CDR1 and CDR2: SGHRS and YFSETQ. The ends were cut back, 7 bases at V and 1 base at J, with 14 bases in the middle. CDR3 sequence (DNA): TGCGCCAGCGGTAGTGGACACCAGAACACTGAAGCTTTCTTT. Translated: CASGSGHQNTEAFF.

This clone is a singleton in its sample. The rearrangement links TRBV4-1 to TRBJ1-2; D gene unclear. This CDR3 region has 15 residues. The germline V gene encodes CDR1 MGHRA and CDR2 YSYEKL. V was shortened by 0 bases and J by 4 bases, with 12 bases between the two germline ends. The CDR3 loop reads CASSQDVMWAYGYTF. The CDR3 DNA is TGCGCCAGCAGCCAAGATGTTATGTGGGCCTATGGCTACACCTTC.

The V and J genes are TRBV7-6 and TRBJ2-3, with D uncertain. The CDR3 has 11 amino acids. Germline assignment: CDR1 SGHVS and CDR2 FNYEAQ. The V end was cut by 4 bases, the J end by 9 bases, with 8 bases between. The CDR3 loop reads CASSSFGTQYF. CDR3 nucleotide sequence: TGTGCCAGCAGCTCGTTCGGGACGCAGTATTTT. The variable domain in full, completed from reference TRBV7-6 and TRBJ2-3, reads GAGVSQSPRYKVTKRGQDVALRCDPISGHVSLYWYRQALGQGPEFLTYFNYEAQQDKSGLPNDRFSAERPEGSISTLTIQRTEQRDSAMYRCASSSFGTQYFGPGTRLTVL.

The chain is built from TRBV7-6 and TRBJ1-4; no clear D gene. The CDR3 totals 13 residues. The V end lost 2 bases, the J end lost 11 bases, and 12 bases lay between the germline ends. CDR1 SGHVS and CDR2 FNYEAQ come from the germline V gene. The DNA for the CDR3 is TGTGCCAGCAGCTTACACTTTACCGAGAAACTGTTTTTT. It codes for CASSLHFTEKLFF.

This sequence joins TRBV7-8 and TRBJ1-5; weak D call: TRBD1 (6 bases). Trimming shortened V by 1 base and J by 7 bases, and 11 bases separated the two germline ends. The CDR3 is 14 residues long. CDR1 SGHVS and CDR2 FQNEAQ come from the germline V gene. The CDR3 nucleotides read TGTGCCAGCAGCTTAGGACAGGTGTGGCAGCCCCAGCATTTT. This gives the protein CASSLGQVWQPQHF. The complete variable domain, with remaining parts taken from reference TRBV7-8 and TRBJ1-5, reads GAGVSQSPRYKVAKRGQDVALRCDPISGHVSLFWYQQALGQGPEFLTYFQNEAQLDKSGLPSDRFFAERPEGSVSTLKIQRTQQEDSAVYLCASSLGQVWQPQHFGDGTRLSIL.

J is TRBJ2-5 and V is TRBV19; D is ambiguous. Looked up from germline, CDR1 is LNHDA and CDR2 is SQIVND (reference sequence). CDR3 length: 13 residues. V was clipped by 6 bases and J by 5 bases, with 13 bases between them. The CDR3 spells CASSLSRSETQYF. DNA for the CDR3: TGTGCCAGTAGCCTCTCTAGGTCGGAGACCCAGTACTTC.

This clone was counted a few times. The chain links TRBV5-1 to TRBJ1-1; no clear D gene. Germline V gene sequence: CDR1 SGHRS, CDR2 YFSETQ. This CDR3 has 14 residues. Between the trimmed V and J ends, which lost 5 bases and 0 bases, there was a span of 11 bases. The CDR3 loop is CASRSDIMNTEAFF. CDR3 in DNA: TGCGCCAGCAGATCAGACATAATGAACACTGAAGCTTTCTTT.

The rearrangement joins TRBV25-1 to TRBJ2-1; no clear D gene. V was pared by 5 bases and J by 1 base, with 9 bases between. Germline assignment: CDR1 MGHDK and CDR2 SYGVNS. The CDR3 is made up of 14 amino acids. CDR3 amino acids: CASSLGSSYNEQFF. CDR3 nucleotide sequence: TGTGCCAGCAGTCTTGGCAGTTCCTACAATGAGCAGTTCTTC.

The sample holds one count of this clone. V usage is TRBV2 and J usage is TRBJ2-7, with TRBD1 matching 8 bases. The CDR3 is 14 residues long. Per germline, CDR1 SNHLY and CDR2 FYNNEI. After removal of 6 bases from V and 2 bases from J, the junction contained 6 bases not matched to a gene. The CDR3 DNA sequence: TGTGCCAGCAGGGCCGGGACAGGCCCCTACGAGCAGTACTTC. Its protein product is CASRAGTGPYEQYF.

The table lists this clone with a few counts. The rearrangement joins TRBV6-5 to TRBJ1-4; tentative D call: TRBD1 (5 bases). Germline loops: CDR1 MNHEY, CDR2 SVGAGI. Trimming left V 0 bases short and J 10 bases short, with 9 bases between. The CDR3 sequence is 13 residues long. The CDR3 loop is CASSYSGGSKLFF. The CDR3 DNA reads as TGTGCCAGCAGTTACTCGGGGGGATCAAAACTGTTTTTT.

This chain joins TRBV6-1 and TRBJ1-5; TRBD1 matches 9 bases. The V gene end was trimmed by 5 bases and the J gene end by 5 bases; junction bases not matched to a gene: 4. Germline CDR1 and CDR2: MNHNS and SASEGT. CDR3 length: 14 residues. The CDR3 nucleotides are TGTGCCAGCAGTTGGGACAGGGCCGATCAGCCCCAGCATTTT. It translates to CASSWDRADQPQHF.

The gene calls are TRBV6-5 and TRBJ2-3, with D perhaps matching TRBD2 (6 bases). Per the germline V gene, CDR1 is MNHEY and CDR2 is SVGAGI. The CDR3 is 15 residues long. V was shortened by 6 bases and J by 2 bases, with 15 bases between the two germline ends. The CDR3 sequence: CASSRSGSPTDTQYF. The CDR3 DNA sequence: TGTGCCAGCAGCCGCAGCGGGTCCCCCACAGATACGCAGTATTTT.

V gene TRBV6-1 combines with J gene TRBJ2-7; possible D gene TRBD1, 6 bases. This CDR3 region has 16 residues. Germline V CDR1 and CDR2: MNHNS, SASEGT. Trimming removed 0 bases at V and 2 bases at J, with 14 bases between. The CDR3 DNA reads TGTGCCAGCAGTGAAGCGCTCGGGACACCAACCTACGAGCAGTACTTC. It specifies CASSEALGTPTYEQYF.

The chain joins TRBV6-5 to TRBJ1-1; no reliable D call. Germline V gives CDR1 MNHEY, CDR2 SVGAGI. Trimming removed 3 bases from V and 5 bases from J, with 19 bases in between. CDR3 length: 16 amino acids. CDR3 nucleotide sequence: TGTGCCAGCAGTTATACCCCCGGCGGAGGTGGAACTGAAGCTTTCTTT. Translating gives CASSYTPGGGGTEAFF.

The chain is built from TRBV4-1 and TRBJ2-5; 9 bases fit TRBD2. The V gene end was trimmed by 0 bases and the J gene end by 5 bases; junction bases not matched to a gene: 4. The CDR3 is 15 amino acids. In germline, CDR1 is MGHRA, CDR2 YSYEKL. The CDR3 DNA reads TGCGCCAGCAGCCAAGATCCCGCGGGAGGGGAGACCCAGTACTTC. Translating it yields CASSQDPAGGETQYF.

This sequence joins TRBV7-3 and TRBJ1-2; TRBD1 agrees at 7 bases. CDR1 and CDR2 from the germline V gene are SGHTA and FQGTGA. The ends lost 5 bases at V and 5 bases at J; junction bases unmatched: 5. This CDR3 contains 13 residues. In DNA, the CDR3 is TGTGCCAGCAGCCCTGACAGGGATTATGGCTACACCTTC. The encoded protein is CASSPDRDYGYTF.

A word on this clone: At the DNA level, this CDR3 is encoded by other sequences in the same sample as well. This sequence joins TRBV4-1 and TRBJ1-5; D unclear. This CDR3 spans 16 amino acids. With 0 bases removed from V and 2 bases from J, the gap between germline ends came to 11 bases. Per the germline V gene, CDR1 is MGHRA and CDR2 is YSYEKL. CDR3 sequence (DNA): TGCGCCAGCAGCCAAGAACTAGTTGGTGGCAATCAGCCCCAGCATTTT. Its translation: CASSQELVGGNQPQHF.

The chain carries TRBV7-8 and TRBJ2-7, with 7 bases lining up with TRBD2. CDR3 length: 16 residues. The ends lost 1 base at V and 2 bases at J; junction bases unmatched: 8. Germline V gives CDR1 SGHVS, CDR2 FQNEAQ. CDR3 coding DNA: TGTGCCAGCAGCTTAGGCCGACTAGCTAAAACCTACGAGCAGTACTTC. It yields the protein CASSLGRLAKTYEQYF.

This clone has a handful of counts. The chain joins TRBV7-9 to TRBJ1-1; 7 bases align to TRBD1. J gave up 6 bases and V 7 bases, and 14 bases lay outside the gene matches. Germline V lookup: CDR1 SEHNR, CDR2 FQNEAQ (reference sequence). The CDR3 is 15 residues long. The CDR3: CASNSRPGDRAEAFF. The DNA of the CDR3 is TGTGCCAGCAACTCCCGGCCCGGGGACAGAGCTGAAGCTTTCTTT.

CDR3 bases: TGTGCCAGCAGTTCTAGCGGAAGCTCCTACAATGAGCAGTTCTTC. It yields the protein CASSSSGSSYNEQFF. The chain joins TRBV6-5 to TRBJ2-1; 7 bases are shared with TRBD2. V lost 4 bases to trimming and J lost 0 bases; unmatched junction nucleotides: 3. The CDR3 is 15 residues long. Germline CDR1 is MNHEY and CDR2 is SVGAGI.